These 19 T cell receptor beta chains share one sample of origin, sequenced in a study of blood T cell repertoires in COVID-19. Repertoires were generated with immunoSEQ multiplex PCR, while TCRdb's copy carries only in-frame clones and drops some. The sample contains about 340,000 clones, around four fifths of which appear only once. The sequencing sample was made of peripheral blood. The receptors stem from a man aged 30-40 years with active or convalescent COVID-19.

The genes are TRBV30 and TRBJ1-3; the D gene is possibly TRBD1 (5 bases). The CDR3 is 17 amino acids. The germline V and J ends were trimmed by 0 bases and 0 bases, with 15 bases remaining between them. Germline V gives CDR1 GTSNPN, CDR2 SVGIG (reference sequence). DNA of the CDR3: TGTGCCTGGAGTGTAGCTGCAGGGATTCACTCTGGAAACACCATATATTTT. Amino acid sequence: CAWSVAAGIHSGNTIYF.

This chain links TRBV3-1 (or the pseudogene TRBV3-2) with TRBJ1-3, with D possibly TRBD1 on 5 matching bases. Germline CDR1 is LGHDT and CDR2 is YNNKEL (reference sequence). This CDR3 is built from 14 residues. Trimming shortened V by 1 base and J by 2 bases, and 6 bases separated the two germline ends. The CDR3 bases are TGTGCCAGCAGCCAAGGGGGGGCTGGAAACACCATATATTTT. Translating gives CASSQGGAGNTIYF.

The rearrangement uses TRBV19 and TRBJ2-7; 14 positions agree with TRBD2. V lost 3 bases and J lost 8; bases outside the gene matches: 12. From germline, CDR1 is LNHDA and CDR2 SQIVND (reference sequence). This CDR3 comprises 17 residues. The CDR3 loop reads CASSIGLAGGLSLKQYF. Here the CDR3 DNA reads TGTGCCAGTAGTATTGGACTAGCGGGAGGCCTCTCCTTAAAGCAGTACTTC.

The chain carries TRBV19 and TRBJ1-1, with D unclear. The V gene's germline CDR1 is LNHDA and CDR2 SQIVND (reference sequence). This CDR3 spans 15 amino acids. V gave up 1 base and J gave up 0 bases, with 9 bases separating them. The CDR3 spells CASSIGLGVNTEAFF. The CDR3 nucleotides read TGTGCCAGTAGTATAGGACTCGGGGTGAACACTGAAGCTTTCTTT.

The rearrangement joins TRBV7-3 to TRBJ1-1; 7 nucleotides align to TRBD1. The CDR3 has 14 amino acids. Trimming removed 5 bases from V and 1 base from J; junction bases left unmatched: 4. Germline CDR1 and CDR2: SGHTA and FQGTGA. The CDR3 DNA reads TGTGCCAGCAGCAAGGGACAGACGAACACTGAAGCTTTCTTT. Translating it yields CASSKGQTNTEAFF.

The chain joins TRBV6-5 to TRBJ1-1, with a possible D match to TRBD1 (6 bases). This CDR3 is 15 amino acids long. Germline V gene sequence: CDR1 MNHEY, CDR2 SVGAGI. Trimming removed 0 bases from V and 11 bases from J, with 19 bases in between. This chain's CDR3 is CASSYSGRASGGAFF. CDR3 nucleotide sequence: TGTGCCAGCAGTTACTCCGGACGAGCGTCGGGGGGCGCTTTCTTT.

This clone was counted at least ten times. The chain joins TRBV7-6 to TRBJ2-2; 10 bases agree with TRBD2. The CDR3 loop spans 15 amino acids. Looked up from germline, CDR1 is SGHVS and CDR2 is FNYEAQ. Trimming took 3 bases from V and 5 from J; bases not matched to a gene: 3. The CDR3 is CASSFSGGRTGELFF. The CDR3 nucleotides are TGTGCCAGCAGCTTTAGCGGGGGGAGAACCGGGGAGCTGTTTTTT.

The chain recombines TRBV4-2 with TRBJ1-6; no definite D call. Germline-derived CDR1 and CDR2 are LGHNA and YNFKEQ. Between the trimmed V and J ends, which lost 0 bases and 5 bases, there was a span of 11 bases. This CDR3 region has 16 residues. CDR3 loop: CASSQESYYNNSPLHF. The CDR3 bases are TGTGCCAGCAGCCAAGAGAGCTACTACAATAATTCACCCCTCCACTTT.

The rearrangement joins TRBV28 to TRBJ2-1; TRBD2 matches at 7 bases. The ends lost 6 bases at V and 6 bases at J; junction bases unmatched: 11. The germline V gene encodes CDR1 MDHEN and CDR2 SYDVKM. The CDR3 totals 15 residues. CDR3 residues: CASSRMGGPINEQFF. The CDR3 DNA follows: TGTGCCAGCAGCCGCATGGGAGGGCCCATCAATGAGCAGTTCTTC. Filled out from reference TRBV28 and TRBJ2-1, the complete variable domain reads DVKVTQSSRYLVKRTGEKVFLECVQDMDHENMFWYRQDPGLGLRLIYFSYDVKMKEKGDIPEGYSVSREKKERFSLILESASTNQTSMYLCASSRMGGPINEQFFGPGTRLTVL.

The CDR3 DNA reads TGTGCCAGCAGCGTCACAGGGACAGGGGATTCACCCCTCCACTTT. This encodes CASSVTGTGDSPLHF. The V and J genes are TRBV7-6 and TRBJ1-6, with TRBD1 matching over 10 bases. Germline V gene sequence: CDR1 SGHVS, CDR2 FNYEAQ. The ends lost 5 bases at V and 8 bases at J; junction bases unmatched: 6. The CDR3 extends over 15 amino acids.

This clone is a singleton in its sample. V gene TRBV4-2 combines with J gene TRBJ1-1; tentatively, D is TRBD1 (6 bases). Trimming pared 6 bases from V and 9 bases from J, leaving 26 bases between. Germline-derived CDR1 and CDR2 are LGHNA and YNFKEQ. This CDR3 region has 16 residues. As DNA, the CDR3 is TGTGCCAGCAGACCCGCAGGGGAAGGGAATAGGGCTAAAGCTTTCTTT. It encodes CASRPAGEGNRAKAFF.

This clone has more than one count but fewer than ten. V usage is TRBV4-2 and J usage is TRBJ2-7, with D possibly TRBD1 on 6 matching bases. In germline, CDR1 is LGHNA, CDR2 YNFKEQ. Trimming took 1 base from V and 2 from J, leaving 9 bases between them. The CDR3 sequence is 14 residues long. The CDR3 spells CASSQVGQTYEQYF. The DNA for the CDR3 is TGTGCCAGCAGCCAAGTCGGACAGACCTACGAGCAGTACTTC.

This rearrangement joins TRBV30 to TRBJ1-2, with D unresolved. The CDR3 has 14 amino acids. V was clipped by 2 bases and J by 5 bases, with 15 bases between them. Looked up from germline, CDR1 is GTSNPN and CDR2 is SVGIG (reference sequence). The CDR3 nucleotides are TGTGCCTGGAGTCGCCGGGATTCGAATTATGGCTACACCTTC. Protein: CAWSRRDSNYGYTF.

This clone showed up just once. This sequence joins TRBV5-1 and TRBJ2-7, with a weak D call TRBD1 (5 bases). The CDR3 length is 13 residues. The germline V gene encodes CDR1 SGHRS and CDR2 YFSETQ. Trimming took 3 bases from V and 7 from J, leaving 14 bases between them. The CDR3, as DNA: TGCGCCAGCAGCTCAACAGGCACCAGGGAGCAGTACTTC. It yields the protein CASSSTGTREQYF.

The chain is built from TRBV24-1 and TRBJ2-7, with 7 bases aligning to TRBD2. CDR1 and CDR2 (germline): KGHDR, SFDVKD. The V and J ends lost 5 bases and 0 bases, in that order; junction bases with no gene match: 9. The CDR3 has 16 residues. The CDR3: CATSAAARGNSYEQYF. The CDR3 DNA reads TGTGCCACCAGTGCAGCCGCGCGGGGGAACTCCTACGAGCAGTACTTC.

Only one count was recorded for this clone. This chain links TRBV20-1 with TRBJ1-1; the D is unclear. Trimming pared 3 bases from V and 6 bases from J, leaving 14 bases between. CDR3 size: 13 residues. Germline assignment: CDR1 DFQATT and CDR2 SNEGSKA (reference sequence). CDR3 bases: TGCAGTGCTAGTTGGGCACTCCACGCTGAAGCTTTCTTT. Protein sequence: CSASWALHAEAFF.

This sequence joins TRBV6-1 and TRBJ1-4; D is perhaps TRBD1 (5 bases). The V end lost 4 bases, the J end lost 7 bases, and 19 bases lay between the germline ends. Germline V gene lookup returns CDR1 MNHNS and CDR2 SASEGT. The CDR3 has 16 amino acids. In DNA form, the CDR3 reads TGTGCCAGCAGTGCCGAGACAGAAAGAACAATTGAAAAACTGTTTTTT. It codes for CASSAETERTIEKLFF.

V and J are TRBV2 and TRBJ1-2; D possibly corresponds to TRBD1 (5 bases). CDR3 size: 13 residues. Germline V gene sequence: CDR1 SNHLY, CDR2 FYNNEI. Trimming took 8 bases from V and 4 from J, leaving 14 bases between them. CDR3 residues: CASRAETVYGYTF. In DNA form, the CDR3 reads TGTGCCAGCCGGGCTGAGACAGTCTATGGCTACACCTTC.

CDR3 residues: CASSFLTEGEAFF. The CDR3 DNA follows: TGTGCCAGCAGCTTCTTGACGGAGGGAGAAGCTTTCTTT. The chain recombines TRBV5-4 with TRBJ1-1; D unclear. V was shortened by 2 bases and J by 8 bases, with 13 bases between the two germline ends. Per germline, CDR1 SGHNT and CDR2 YYREEE (reference sequence). This CDR3 contains 13 residues.